The 27 T cell receptor beta chains presented below share a single source sample, sequenced in a study of cytomegalovirus exposure and HLA in healthy donors. PCR was performed using 60 Vbeta and 13 Jbeta primers. Measured with immunoSEQ multiplex PCR; TCRdb has only the in-frame clones, and not every one. Of roughly 130,000 clones in the sample, approximately 84% are singletons; the top ten hold about 1.7%. Sequencing was carried out using PBMCs. The receptors here all came from a woman between 35 and 50 years old in good health and CMV-seronegative.

This rearrangement joins TRBV2 to TRBJ2-5, with TRBD2 matching over 16 bases. The tail of the sequence fits TRBJ2-7 better, so the J call may be wrong. CDR3 length: 15 amino acids. The V gene's germline CDR1 is SNHLY and CDR2 FYNNEI. CDR3 coding DNA: TGTGCCAGCAGCGGGACTAGCGGGAGGGTCTACGAGCAGTACTTC. Protein: CASSGTSGRVYEQYF.

The chain is built from TRBV6-5 and TRBJ1-2; D may be TRBD1 (6 bases). V was clipped by 6 bases and J by 7 bases, with 15 bases between them. The CDR3 runs 13 residues. The germline gives CDR1 MNHEY, CDR2 SVGAGI. The CDR3 is CASSPGGAGGYTF. CDR3 DNA sequence: TGTGCCAGCAGCCCCGGGGGGGCAGGTGGCTACACCTTC.

The V call is TRBV5-6, the J call TRBJ2-2; TRBD1 matches at 10 bases. Trimming took 3 bases from V and 5 from J; bases not matched to a gene: 7. The CDR3 length is 16 residues. Germline CDR1 and CDR2: SGHDT and YYEEEE. Here the CDR3 reads CASSSVTGGTTGELFF. In nucleotides, the CDR3 is TGTGCCAGCAGCTCCGTGACAGGGGGCACGACCGGGGAGCTGTTTTTT.

V is TRBV29-1 and J is TRBJ2-1; 9 nucleotides line up with TRBD1. This CDR3 comprises 13 residues. Germline V CDR1 and CDR2: SQVTM, ANQGSEA. V gave up 4 bases and J gave up 7 bases; unmatched junction bases: 5. The CDR3 bases are TGCAGCGTTGGGGACAGGGCGAGAAATGAGCAGTTCTTC. Protein sequence: CSVGDRARNEQFF.

V is TRBV7-9 and J is TRBJ1-2; TRBD1 aligns across 9 bases. Germline assignment: CDR1 SEHNR and CDR2 FQNEAQ (reference sequence). The V and J ends lost 4 bases and 4 bases, in that order; junction bases with no gene match: 13. This CDR3 has 17 residues. The CDR3: CASSSGQGTLLPYGYTF. CDR3 in DNA: TGTGCCAGCAGCTCCGGACAGGGGACGCTCCTGCCCTATGGCTACACCTTC.

The CDR3 DNA sequence: TGTGCCAGCAGCCGTAGCGGGAGGGCCGCGAATACGCAGTATTTT. The encoded protein is CASSRSGRAANTQYF. The chain is built from TRBV11-3 and TRBJ2-3; 11 bases fit TRBD2. CDR1 SGHNT and CDR2 YENEEA come from the germline V gene. This CDR3 is 15 amino acids long. With 5 bases clipped from V and 7 bases from J, the junction kept 8 bases outside the gene matches.

The chain has TRBV15 and TRBJ1-3, with unresolved D. Germline CDR1 and CDR2: LNHNV and YYDKDF (reference sequence). V dropped 0 bases and J dropped 3 bases, with 9 bases sitting between them. This CDR3 has 15 residues. Written as DNA, the CDR3 is TGTGCCACCAGCAGAGATCTGGGCAGTGGAAACACCATATATTTT. Translating gives CATSRDLGSGNTIYF. Drawing the rest from reference TRBV15 and TRBJ1-3, the complete variable domain is DAMVIQNPRYQVTQFGKPVTLSCSQTLNHNVMYWYQQKSSQAPKLLFHYYDKDFNNEADTPDNFQSRRPNTSFCFLDIRSPGLGDTAMYLCATSRDLGSGNTIYFGEGSWLTVV.

This rearrangement joins TRBV5-1 to TRBJ1-3, with 10 bases that match TRBD1. The CDR3 length is 14 residues. CDR1 is SGHRS and CDR2 is YFSETQ in the germline V gene. V dropped 5 bases and J dropped 16; count of bases not matched to a gene: 15. CDR3 amino acids: CASREQTGGPSVYF. The CDR3 region has the DNA TGCGCCAGCAGGGAACAGACAGGGGGCCCGTCCGTTTATTTT.

V gene TRBV10-1 combines with J gene TRBJ2-7; unclear D gene. Trimming removed 4 bases at V and 0 bases at J, with 7 bases between. The CDR3 is 13 amino acids. Germline lookup yields CDR1 WNHNN and CDR2 SYGVQD (reference sequence). The CDR3 loop is CASSGASSYEQYF. CDR3 coding DNA: TGCGCCAGCAGTGGAGCTAGCTCCTACGAGCAGTACTTC.

This clone is a singleton in its sample. The chain joins TRBV6-5 to TRBJ2-3, with TRBD2 as a possible D gene (5 bases). CDR3 length equals 15 residues. CDR1 and CDR2 from the germline V gene are MNHEY and SVGAGI. Deletions cut 5 bases from V and 7 bases from J, with 19 bases between. The CDR3 coding sequence is TGTGCCAGCAGTAACATCCGAACGGGGTTGAATACGCAGTATTTT. Residues: CASSNIRTGLNTQYF.

V usage is TRBV19 and J usage is TRBJ2-2; 10 bases are a match to TRBD1. The V segment lost 4 bases and the J segment 3 bases; nucleotides outside the gene matches: 5. Looked up from germline, CDR1 is LNHDA and CDR2 is SQIVND (reference sequence). The CDR3 runs 16 residues. The CDR3 DNA reads TGTGCCAGTAGTAGGACAGGGGGATTTGACACCGGGGAGCTGTTTTTT. Its protein is CASSRTGGFDTGELFF.

The chain recombines TRBV29-1 with TRBJ1-1; 7 positions agree with TRBD1. V lost 6 bases to trimming and J lost 5 bases; unmatched junction nucleotides: 12. The germline V gene encodes CDR1 SQVTM and CDR2 ANQGSEA. The CDR3 is 14 amino acids. DNA of the CDR3: TGCAGCGTGGCCTCGGCCTCAGGGGGGACTGAAGCTTTCTTT. It specifies CSVASASGGTEAFF.

V and J are TRBV5-4 and TRBJ1-2; TRBD1 agrees at 8 bases. The CDR3 spans 14 residues. Per the germline V gene, CDR1 is SGHNT and CDR2 is YYREEE (reference sequence). Trimming cost V 3 bases and J 5 bases; bases outside gene matches: 6. CDR3 protein: CASSSQGADYGYTF. The CDR3 bases are TGTGCCAGCAGCTCCCAGGGGGCCGATTATGGCTACACCTTC.

V gene TRBV29-1 combines with J gene TRBJ2-1; TRBD2 might be the D (6 bases). The CDR3 totals 14 residues. V was cut by 4 bases and J by 9 bases, with 19 bases left in between. Germline CDR1 and CDR2: SQVTM and ANQGSEA. CDR3 amino acids: CSVAQKNGAGEQFF. Here the CDR3 DNA reads TGCAGCGTTGCCCAGAAAAATGGAGCGGGTGAGCAGTTCTTC.

The genes are TRBV6-1 and TRBJ1-3; the match to TRBD1 covers 7 bases. Germline values: CDR1 MNHNS, CDR2 SASEGT. The CDR3 consists of 15 residues. V was pared by 8 bases and J by 3 bases, with 10 bases of the junction left unmatched. Written as DNA, the CDR3 is TGTGCCAGCTCGACAGGGTCGTTGGGTGGAAACACCATATATTTT. Amino acids: CASSTGSLGGNTIYF.

The gene calls are TRBV7-6 and TRBJ2-5; TRBD2 matches at 8 bases. Germline loops: CDR1 SGHVS, CDR2 FNYEAQ. V dropped 10 bases and J dropped 4; count of bases not matched to a gene: 14. This CDR3 is built from 15 residues. CDR3 sequence: CATNGRGGFGETQYF. CDR3 DNA: TGTGCCACCAATGGACGGGGGGGTTTTGGAGAGACCCAGTACTTC.

The gene calls are TRBV9 and TRBJ1-6; a weak D match, TRBD1 (5 bases). CDR1 and CDR2 from the germline V gene are SGDLS and YYNGEE. The CDR3 length is 14 residues. Trimming took off 3 bases at V and 8 bases at J, with 12 bases between the two ends. CDR3: CASSARVSDSPLHF. CDR3 nucleotide sequence: TGTGCCAGCAGCGCCAGGGTGAGCGATTCACCCCTCCACTTT.

J is TRBJ1-1 and V is TRBV29-1, with no clear D. CDR3 length: 12 residues. Looked up from germline, CDR1 is SQVTM and CDR2 is ANQGSEA. Deletions cut 4 bases from V and 1 base from J, with 7 bases between. CDR3 residues: CSVGRENTEAFF. In DNA form, the CDR3 reads TGCAGCGTTGGACGGGAGAACACTGAAGCTTTCTTT. Based on the CDR3 plus reference TRBV29-1 and TRBJ1-1, the full variable domain is SAVISQKPSRDICQRGTSLTIQCQVDSQVTMMFWYRQQPGQSLTLIATANQGSEATYESGFVIDKFPISRPNLTFSTLTVSNMSPEDSSIYLCSVGRENTEAFFGQGTRLTVV.

This clone has just a few counts. The CDR3 region is CAISEGSGKGTGELFF. Written as DNA, the CDR3 is TGTGCCATCAGTGAGGGTAGCGGGAAGGGCACCGGGGAGCTGTTTTTT. The J gene is TRBJ2-2, the V gene TRBV10-3, with 8 positions matching TRBD2. CDR1 and CDR2 from the germline V gene are ENHRY and SYGVKD. J lost 4 bases, V lost 2 bases, and 6 bases had no gene match. CDR3 length: 16 amino acids.

This sequence joins TRBV28 and TRBJ2-5; the match to TRBD1 covers 11 bases. In germline, CDR1 is MDHEN, CDR2 SYDVKM. Unmatched junction bases numbered 12, after V lost 10 bases and J lost 5 bases. CDR3 size: 15 residues. The CDR3 DNA follows: TGTGCCATCGCAGCTCCGGGACAGGGGGTCGAGACCCAGTACTTC. This sequence encodes CAIAAPGQGVETQYF.

The V gene is TRBV14, the J gene TRBJ2-1; 12 positions match TRBD2. CDR3 size: 15 residues. Germline assignment: CDR1 SGHDN and CDR2 FVKESK. V shed 2 bases and J 7 bases; nucleotides not matched to a gene: 3. The CDR3 protein is CASSQLAGGPNEQFF. As DNA, the CDR3 is TGTGCCAGCAGCCAACTAGCGGGGGGGCCGAATGAGCAGTTCTTC. Supplemented by reference TRBV14 and TRBJ2-1, the full variable domain reads EAGVTQFPSHSVIEKGQTVTLRCDPISGHDNLYWYRRVMGKEIKFLLHFVKESKQDESGMPNNRFLAERTGGTYSTLKVQPAELEDSGVYFCASSQLAGGPNEQFFGPGTRLTVL.

V usage is TRBV6-1 and J usage is TRBJ1-1; D gene unclear. Trimming left V 0 bases short and J 10 bases short, with 12 bases between. This CDR3 is built from 13 residues. CDR1 is MNHNS and CDR2 is SASEGT in the germline V gene. CDR3 sequence: CASSEARHDRAFF. For the CDR3, the DNA is TGTGCCAGCAGTGAAGCCCGACACGATCGAGCTTTCTTT.

The chain has TRBV19 and TRBJ1-4; the D gene is possibly TRBD1 (6 bases). CDR1 is LNHDA, CDR2 SQIVND, per germline (reference sequence). Trimming removed 6 bases at V and 7 bases at J, with 12 bases between. This CDR3 has 13 amino acids. CDR3 sequence (DNA): TGTGCCAGTAGCGGACAGCAGATTGAAAAACTGTTTTTT. This encodes CASSGQQIEKLFF.

This clone was seen only a few times. This chain links TRBV5-8 with TRBJ1-1; possible D gene TRBD1, 6 bases. V dropped 6 bases and J dropped 4 bases, with 16 bases sitting between them. The CDR3 loop spans 14 amino acids. Germline lookup yields CDR1 SGHTS and CDR2 YDEGEE. The chain's CDR3 is CASNLGRGSTEAFF. The CDR3 DNA sequence: TGTGCCAGCAACCTTGGAAGGGGGAGCACTGAAGCTTTCTTT.

The J gene is TRBJ2-7, the V gene TRBV7-2; D is possibly TRBD1 (6 bases). Between the trimmed V and J ends, which lost 1 base and 0 bases, there was a span of 10 bases. Germline V gene lookup returns CDR1 SGHTA and CDR2 FQGNSA. This CDR3 region has 15 residues. The CDR3 sequence: CASSLGWDNSYEQYF. The CDR3 region has the DNA TGTGCCAGCAGCTTAGGGTGGGACAACTCCTACGAGCAGTACTTC.

The chain carries TRBV6-1 and TRBJ1-2, with 7 bases fitting TRBD1. The CDR3 loop spans 14 amino acids. The germline gives CDR1 MNHNS, CDR2 SASEGT. J gave up 4 bases and V 7 bases, and 9 bases lay outside the gene matches. CDR3 region: CASKKTGLSYGYTF. The CDR3 bases are TGTGCCAGCAAAAAGACAGGGCTGAGCTATGGCTACACCTTC.

The chain carries TRBV21-1 and TRBJ2-2; the table's D call of TRBD2 was not tested on the DNA. TRBV21-1 is an annotated pseudogene. This CDR3 has 18 residues. The CDR3 here is CASSKDELAGVNTGELFF. DNA of the CDR3: TGTGCCAGCAGCAAAGATGAACTAGCGGGAGTGAACACCGGGGAGCTGTTTTTT.